This TCR beta chain appears in the sequencing data of a study of blood T cell repertoires in COVID-19. Assay: immunoSEQ multiplex PCR; the TCRdb copy retains only in-frame clones and omits some. The table lists 180,000 or so clones, 75% to 90% of them singletons. The length of the CDR3 is 12 residues. Germline assignment: CDR1 MNHEY and CDR2 SVGAGI. V lost 8 bases, J lost 7 bases, and 14 bases lay in between. The TCR sequence derives from a woman aged 60-70 years with acute or convalescent COVID-19. The chain carries TRBV6-5 and TRBJ1-2; D is unresolved. The sample consisted of peripheral blood. The CDR3 nucleotides are TGTGCCAGCCTAAGTGGGAGTGGTGGCTACACCTTC. Translation: CASLSGSGGYTF.